A selection of T cell receptor beta chains follows, all from one sample in a study of regulatory and conventional T cells in RAG deficiency. TCRdb keeps only in-frame clones here, not all; method: immunoSEQ multiplex PCR. The sample carries approximately 6,100 clones, 85% to 95% recorded once. Material: CD8+ T cells sorted from blood. These receptors were obtained from a human donor with RAG deficiency presenting as severe combined immunodeficiency. Both conserved end residues are part of each CDR3. The D gene is left open where the match is weak. For some rows the clone size is stated as once, few or many, or as a class when expanded; others skip it.

j_call	d_call	v_call	clone_size	cdr3_aa	cdr3_nt
TRBJ2-2	TRBD1	TRBV7-6	.	CASSLVPGGNTGELFF	TGTGCCAGCAGCTTAGTTCCAGGGGGCAACACCGGGGAGCTGTTTTTT
TRBJ2-7	.	TRBV28	.	CASSLDTYEQYF	TGTGCCAGCAGTTTGGACACCTACGAGCAGTACTTC
TRBJ2-7	.	TRBV27	.	CASSTHRVRAYEQYF	TGTGCCAGCAGTACCCACAGGGTCAGGGCCTACGAGCAGTACTTC
TRBJ2-3	.	TRBV4-3	.	CASSQDEVPTDTQYF	TGCGCCAGCAGCCAAGATGAGGTACCCACAGATACGCAGTATTTT
TRBJ2-2	TRBD2	TRBV9	.	CASSVGGGSGELFF	TGTGCCAGCAGCGTAGGGGGAGGGAGCGGGGAGCTGTTTTTT
TRBJ2-1	TRBD1	TRBV15	.	CATSKWTGGSYNEQFF	TGTGCCACCAGCAAATGGACAGGGGGCTCCTACAATGAGCAGTTCTTC
TRBJ2-5	TRBD2	TRBV7-2	.	CASSLTGGQETQYF	TGTGCCAGCAGCTTAACGGGGGGCCAAGAGACCCAGTACTTC
TRBJ2-1	.	TRBV11-2	.	CASSPGGRSSYNEQFF	TGTGCCAGCAGCCCAGGTGGCCGGAGCTCCTACAATGAGCAGTTCTTC
TRBJ2-5	TRBD2	TRBV9	.	CASSAEGGMRQTQYF	TGTGCCAGCAGCGCCGAGGGAGGGATGAGGCAGACCCAGTACTTC
TRBJ2-4	TRBD1	TRBV5-8	.	CASSLLTGYPKNIQYF	TGTGCCAGCAGCTTGTTGACAGGGTATCCCAAAAACATTCAGTACTTC
TRBJ1-1	TRBD1	TRBV6-1	.	CASRAPDRGNTEAFF	TGTGCCAGCAGGGCCCCGGACAGGGGGAACACTGAAGCTTTCTTT
TRBJ2-7	TRBD1	TRBV9	.	CASSGQGYEQYF	TGTGCCAGCAGCGGACAGGGCTACGAGCAGTACTTC
TRBJ2-5	TRBD1	TRBV27	.	CASSLPGQGRETQYF	TGTGCCAGCAGTTTACCGGGACAGGGGAGAGAGACCCAGTACTTC
TRBJ2-7	TRBD1	TRBV7-9	few	CASSSREGDRAYEQYF	TGTGCCAGCAGCTCCCGCGAGGGTGACAGGGCCTACGAGCAGTACTTC
TRBJ2-7	TRBD1	TRBV29-1	.	CSAVRQGGEQYF	TGCAGCGCTGTTAGACAGGGCGGTGAGCAGTACTTC
TRBJ2-4	.	TRBV27	.	CASSFSVAKNIQYF	TGTGCCAGCAGTTTTTCGGTAGCCAAAAACATTCAGTACTTC
TRBJ2-7	TRBD2	TRBV29-1	.	CSVGLAGESSFYEQYF	TGCAGCGTGGGACTAGCGGGAGAGAGTTCCTTCTACGAGCAGTACTTC
TRBJ2-1	TRBD1	TRBV5-1	.	CASSPWTGNNEQFF	TGCGCCAGCAGCCCCTGGACAGGTAACAATGAGCAGTTCTTC
TRBJ2-1	.	TRBV11-2	.	CASSLGSLGEQFF	TGTGCCAGCAGCTTAGGCAGCTTGGGGGAGCAGTTCTTC
TRBJ2-2	TRBD1	TRBV10-3	.	CAISEWDRGSTGELFF	TGTGCCATCAGTGAGTGGGACAGGGGGAGCACCGGGGAGCTGTTTTTT
TRBJ2-3	.	TRBV7-3	.	CASSLGGADTQYF	TGTGCCAGCAGCTTAGGGGGCGCAGATACGCAGTATTTT
TRBJ1-1	TRBD1	TRBV9	.	CASSKQGWNTEAFF	TGTGCCAGCAGCAAACAGGGGTGGAACACTGAAGCTTTCTTT
TRBJ2-7	.	TRBV4-1	.	CASSQFRGAYEQYF	TGCGCCAGCAGCCAATTCAGGGGGGCCTACGAGCAGTACTTC
TRBJ2-1	.	TRBV27	.	CASSRGNEQFF	TGTGCCAGCAGCAGGGGTAATGAGCAGTTCTTC
TRBJ1-1	.	TRBV2	.	CASSPGVWGTEAFF	TGTGCCAGCAGTCCGGGAGTTTGGGGCACTGAAGCTTTCTTT
TRBJ1-2	.	TRBV30	.	CAWSGDGYYGYTF	TGTGCCTGGAGTGGGGACGGGTACTATGGCTACACCTTC
TRBJ2-5	.	TRBV28	.	CASSSTGLETQYF	TGTGCCAGCAGTTCTACAGGGTTAGAGACCCAGTACTTC
TRBJ2-1	TRBD1	TRBV28	.	CATLTGFYNEQFF	TGTGCCACCTTGACAGGGTTCTACAATGAGCAGTTCTTC
TRBJ2-7	.	TRBV9	.	CASSVGGGHYEQYF	TGTGCCAGCAGCGTAGGGGGGGGCCACTACGAGCAGTACTTC
TRBJ2-1	.	TRBV5-1	.	CASSLAAGAYNEQFF	TGCGCCAGCAGCTTGGCGGCAGGGGCCTACAATGAGCAGTTCTTC
TRBJ2-7	TRBD1	TRBV9	.	CASSVWDRPYEQYF	TGTGCCAGCAGCGTATGGGACAGGCCCTACGAGCAGTACTTC
TRBJ2-5	.	TRBV29-1	.	CSVEWYQETQYF	TGCAGCGTTGAGTGGTACCAAGAGACCCAGTACTTC
TRBJ1-1	TRBD1	TRBV5-1	.	CASSLRQGGPEAFF	TGCGCCAGCAGCCTTCGACAGGGCGGACCTGAAGCTTTCTTT
TRBJ2-1	.	TRBV18	.	CASSPREGETYNEQFF	TGTGCCAGCTCACCACGGGAGGGGGAAACCTACAATGAGCAGTTCTTC
TRBJ1-1	.	TRBV19	.	CASSISSHGNEAFF	TGTGCCAGTAGTATATCCTCTCACGGTAATGAAGCTTTCTTT
TRBJ1-4	.	TRBV4-1	.	CASSLRPPATNEKLFF	TGCGCCAGCAGCCTCAGACCCCCAGCAACTAATGAAAAACTGTTTTTT
TRBJ2-2	.	TRBV9	.	CASSGNRAGELFF	TGTGCCAGCAGCGGTAACAGGGCCGGGGAGCTGTTTTTT
TRBJ2-2	TRBD1	TRBV4-1	.	CASSVPGTGPNTGELFF	TGCGCCAGCAGCGTCCCCGGGACAGGCCCGAACACCGGGGAGCTGTTTTTT
TRBJ2-7	TRBD1	TRBV27	.	CASSLTVGQGNEQYF	TGTGCCAGCAGTCTAACCGTGGGACAGGGGAACGAGCAGTACTTC
TRBJ2-6	.	TRBV19	.	CASSIREYGANVLTF	TGTGCCAGTAGTATCAGGGAATACGGGGCCAACGTCCTGACTTTC
TRBJ1-5	TRBD1	TRBV19	.	CASRTGLRPQHF	TGTGCCAGTAGGACAGGGCTAAGGCCCCAGCATTTT
TRBJ1-3	.	TRBV27	.	CASTTIPGPGRNTIYF	TGTGCCAGCACTACCATCCCGGGACCTGGGAGAAACACCATATATTTT
TRBJ2-3	TRBD1	TRBV27	.	CASRNRGPDTQYF	TGTGCCAGCAGGAACAGGGGGCCAGATACGCAGTATTTT
TRBJ2-7	TRBD2	TRBV15	few	CATSGRGRETYEQYF	TGTGCCACCAGCGGCCGCGGGAGGGAGACCTACGAGCAGTACTTC
TRBJ1-1	TRBD1	TRBV4-1	.	CASSPRQGASEAFF	TGCGCCAGCAGCCCTCGACAGGGGGCAAGTGAAGCTTTCTTT
TRBJ2-5	TRBD1	TRBV9	.	CASSLHRTGGGETQYF	TGTGCCAGCAGCCTCCATCGGACAGGGGGCGGGGAGACCCAGTACTTC
TRBJ2-5	TRBD1	TRBV7-9	.	CASSPRTGRGTQYF	TGTGCCAGCAGCCCCCGGACAGGGCGTGGGACCCAGTACTTC
TRBJ2-5	TRBD1	TRBV25-1	once	CASSESSTGGWQETQYF	TGTGCCAGCAGTGAATCCTCGACAGGGGGTTGGCAAGAGACCCAGTACTTC
TRBJ2-7	.	TRBV9	.	CASSAGDLDEQYF	TGTGCCAGCAGCGCAGGGGATCTCGACGAGCAGTACTTC